These 9 T cell receptor beta chains share one sample of origin, sequenced in a study of human CD8 memory T cell subsets. Designated as TPEX, the CCR7+ PD-1+ TIGIT+ early memory CD8+ T cells showed dysfunctional, exhausted-like traits. Libraries for TCR beta were constructed using UMI-labeled 5' RACE. TCRdb processed the 5' RACE reads again and assigns one entry to each CDR3 protein, with no DNA. The specimen's table records thousands of distinct CDR3 sequences. What was sequenced was CD8+ T cells from PBMCs. The receptors originated from a human donor in good health.

The rearrangement uses TRBV28 and TRBJ2-7; TCRdb's D call of TRBD1 is untestable without DNA. The germline CDR1 and CDR2 sequences are MDHEN and SYDVKM. This CDR3 contains 14 residues. The chain's CDR3 is CASSPGTFAHEQYF.

This clonotype counts as medium-sized by frequency. This rearrangement joins TRBV15 to TRBJ2-2. The CDR3 covers 13 residues. In germline, CDR1 is LNHNV, CDR2 YYDKDF (reference sequence). The CDR3 protein is CATSRGMTGELFF.

This chain joins TRBV23-1 and TRBJ2-7. TRBV23-1 is recorded as an ORF, its role being uncertain. The CDR3 covers 15 residues. CDR3: CASSQSKRRGYEQYF.

By frequency, this clonotype is medium-sized. This chain links TRBV7-2 with TRBJ2-7; without DNA, the TCRdb call of TRBD1 cannot be checked. Germline CDR1 reads SGHTA; CDR2 reads FQGNSA. CDR3 size: 15 residues. CDR3 sequence: CASSLDFRVLGEQYF. Full variable domain (remainder filled in from reference TRBV7-2 and TRBJ2-7): GAGVSQSPSNKVTEKGKDVELRCDPISGHTALYWYRQSLGQGLEFLIYFQGNSAPDKSGLPSDRFSAERTGGSVSTLTIQRTQQEDSAVYLCASSLDFRVLGEQYFGPGTRLTVT.

The chain has TRBV5-1 and TRBJ2-3; without DNA, the TCRdb call of TRBD2 cannot be checked. This CDR3 is 16 amino acids long. Per germline, CDR1 SGHRS and CDR2 YFSETQ. The CDR3 loop reads CASTASGGTSTDTQYF.

This clonotype is identified as medium-sized from frequency. The rearrangement joins TRBV7-8 to TRBJ1-4. Germline V CDR1 and CDR2: SGHVS, FQNEAQ. The CDR3 has 15 residues. The CDR3 sequence is CASSLGPPGGEKLFF.

The chain's CDR3 is CASSRQTNTEAFF. The chain is built from TRBV14 and TRBJ1-1; absent DNA, TCRdb's TRBD1 call cannot be checked. Looked up from germline, CDR1 is SGHDN and CDR2 is FVKESK. This CDR3 region has 13 residues.

The chain has TRBV19 and TRBJ2-3; TCRdb returns TRBD1, unconfirmable since there is no DNA. CDR1 is LNHDA, CDR2 SQIVND, per germline (reference sequence). The length of the CDR3 is 16 residues. The CDR3 region is CASSTTGKGSTDTQYF.

The chain recombines TRBV28 with TRBJ2-3. Germline lookup yields CDR1 MDHEN and CDR2 SYDVKM. CDR3 length equals 16 residues. CDR3 sequence: CASSFGSFGPVDTQYF.